A single T cell receptor (beta chain) is shown here with its context. An end of the junction differs from the germline gene, which may be a read error. Some clones are missing from TCRdb's copy, which holds only in-frame ones; the method was immunoSEQ multiplex PCR. The data show around 12,000 clones, roughly 79% seen once. These data are taken from a study of OX40 agonist ivuxolimab in advanced cancers. Study-wide context: Ivuxolimab was delivered to patients intravenously every 2 weeks at doses spanning 0.01 to 10 mg/kg.

This sample comprised CD4+ or CD8+ T cells sorted from blood, obtained in a trial of the OX40 agonist ivuxolimab. The sequence came from an adult with an advanced solid tumor such as melanoma, head and neck, liver or kidney cancer.

The CDR3 loop reads CASSITGSENTGELFF. CDR3 in DNA: TGTGCCAGCAGCATAACAGGGTCGGAGAACACCGGGGAGCTGTTTTTT. The rearrangement joins TRBV7-3 to TRBJ2-2, with D possibly matching TRBD1 (6 bases). The germline CDR1 and CDR2 sequences are SGHTA and FQGTGA. The CDR3 sequence is 16 residues long. Supplemented by reference TRBV7-3 and TRBJ2-2, the full variable domain reads GAGVSQTPSNKVTEKGKYVELRCDPISGHTALYWYRQSLGQGPEFLIYFQGTGAADDSGLPNDRFFAVRPEGSVSTLKIQRTERGDSAVYLCASSITGSENTGELFFGEGSRLTVL.